The 15 T cell receptor beta chains listed next were all sequenced from one sample in a study of regulatory T cells in long-lasting Graves disease. Time point defined: newly diagnosed GD, antithyroid drugs for less than 3 months. Preparation of the TCR library used RNA extracted from PBMCs. Building of the TCR beta libraries involved iRepertoire HTBI primers and Arm-PCR of CDR3 regions. Each CDR3 protein is one row after TCRdb ran MiXCR on the multiplex PCR reads. The sample carries some 340,000 distinct CDR3 sequences, roughly 12% recorded once. This sample also belongs to another study, concerning T cells in Graves' hyperthyroidism and ophthalmopathy.

The input for sequencing was peripheral blood mononuclear cells (PBMCs), taken at new diagnosis, from a patient treated with antithyroid drugs. The source is a woman younger than 35 with Graves disease.

This clonotype occurred once. The rearrangement uses TRBV29-1 and TRBJ1-1; D may be TRBD1 (5 bases). V lost 3 bases and J lost 1, with 12 bases in between. Looked up from germline, CDR1 is SQVTM and CDR2 is ANQGSEA. CDR3 length: 14 residues. As DNA, the CDR3 is TGCAGCGTTGATCAGACAGAAGAGAACACTGAAGCTTTCTTT. Amino acids: CSVDQTEENTEAFF.

On this clonotype itself: A much more abundant neighbour one base away suggests this may be a read error. This sequence joins TRBV11-1 and TRBJ1-6; D gene ambiguous. The CDR3 is made up of 14 amino acids. V was pared by 0 bases and J by 11 bases, with 11 bases between. Germline V gene data show CDR1 as SGHAT and CDR2 as FQDESV (reference sequence). CDR3: CASSLALGNPPLHF. CDR3 nucleotide sequence: TGTGCCAGCAGCTTAGCACTGGGAAATCCACCCCTCCACTTT.

This clonotype was counted between two and nine times. The chain has TRBV19 and TRBJ2-3; 10 nucleotides align to TRBD2. Germline loops: CDR1 LNHDA, CDR2 SQIVND (reference sequence). With V trimmed by 5 bases and J by 5 bases, 10 bases remained unmatched. CDR3 length: 16 residues. As DNA, the CDR3 is TGTGCCAGTAGTCCGCACTCTAGCGGGAGAATAGATACGCAGTATTTT. Protein product: CASSPHSSGRIDTQYF. The variable domain in full, with the rest retrieved from reference TRBV19 and TRBJ2-3, is DGGITQSPKYLFRKEGQNVTLSCEQNLNHDAMYWYRQDPGQGLRLIYYSQIVNDFQKGDIAEGYSVSREKKESFPLTVTSAQKNPTAFYLCASSPHSSGRIDTQYFGPGTRLTVL.

This clonotype has ten or more counts. The chain links TRBV20-1 to TRBJ1-1; D may be TRBD1 (5 bases). V lost 4 bases and J lost 10, with 19 bases in between. The CDR3 spans 13 residues. In germline, CDR1 is DFQATT, CDR2 SNEGSKA (reference sequence). The DNA for the CDR3 is TGCAGTGCTACCGATGGGACGGCGGGCGTAGCTTTCTTT. It codes for CSATDGTAGVAFF.

The V call is TRBV7-2, the J call TRBJ2-7; 9 positions match TRBD2. The V gene's germline CDR1 is SGHTA and CDR2 FQGNSA. Germline trimming cut 7 bases from V and 1 base from J; bases unmatched to any gene: 17. CDR3 length equals 18 residues. CDR3 loop: CASTARTAGGLMSYEQYF. CDR3 coding DNA: TGTGCCAGCACCGCCCGGACAGCGGGAGGTTTGATGTCCTACGAGCAGTACTTC.

This clonotype came up many times. This rearrangement joins TRBV11-2 to TRBJ2-3; a possible D gene is TRBD2 (6 bases). Germline V gene data show CDR1 as SGHAT and CDR2 as FQNNGV. V was cut by 5 bases and J by 1 base, with 10 bases left in between. The CDR3 totals 14 residues. This CDR3 reads CASSKGLRTDTQYF. The DNA of the CDR3 is TGTGCCAGCAGCAAGGGACTCCGCACAGATACGCAGTATTTT. The full variable domain, in which reference TRBV11-2 and TRBJ2-3 provide the parts outside the CDR3, is EAGVAQSPRYKIIEKRQSVAFWCNPISGHATLYWYQQILGQGPKLLIQFQNNGVVDDSQLPKDRFSAERLKGVDSTLKIQPAKLEDSAVYLCASSKGLRTDTQYFGPGTRLTVL.

This clonotype came up many times. V usage is TRBV15 and J usage is TRBJ2-1; 14 nucleotides match TRBD2. The germline CDR1 and CDR2 sequences are LNHNV and YYDKDF (reference sequence). The CDR3 contains 19 residues. The trim removed 3 bases at V and 6 bases at J, leaving 13 bases unmatched. Written as DNA, the CDR3 is TGTGCCACCAGCAGGAGGGGACTAGCGGGGGCCCTTACCCCCAATGAGCAGTTCTTC. This encodes CATSRRGLAGALTPNEQFF. Based on the CDR3 plus reference TRBV15 and TRBJ2-1, the full variable domain is DAMVIQNPRYQVTQFGKPVTLSCSQTLNHNVMYWYQQKSSQAPKLLFHYYDKDFNNEADTPDNFQSRRPNTSFCFLDIRSPGLGDTAMYLCATSRRGLAGALTPNEQFFGPGTRLTVL.

This clonotype has at least ten counts. The gene calls are TRBV10-3 and TRBJ1-1; TRBD1 aligns across 9 bases. V lost 0 bases, J lost 6 bases, and 2 bases stayed unmatched. Germline V gene sequence: CDR1 ENHRY, CDR2 SYGVKD. CDR3 size: 14 residues. Here the CDR3 DNA reads TGTGCCATCAGTGAGTCGGGACAGGGATCTGAAGCTTTCTTT. It codes for CAISESGQGSEAFF.

This clonotype came up many times. J is TRBJ1-6 and V is TRBV9; D is uncertain. Germline lookup yields CDR1 SGDLS and CDR2 YYNGEE. The V end lost 7 bases, the J end lost 5 bases, and 7 bases lay between the germline ends. There are 12 residues in the CDR3. The CDR3 DNA follows: TGTGCCAGCGCTGGGAATAATTCACCCCTCCACTTT. Its protein is CASAGNNSPLHF.

Many counts were recorded for this clonotype. This CDR3 reads CASSSYISNQPQHF. The CDR3 region has the DNA TGTGCCAGCAGTTCTTATATTAGCAATCAGCCCCAGCATTTT. The chain uses TRBV27 and TRBJ1-5; D unclear. V was clipped by 4 bases and J by 0 bases, with 7 bases between them. Germline V gives CDR1 MNHEY, CDR2 SMNVEV (reference sequence). The CDR3 consists of 14 residues.

V and J are TRBV12-3 or TRBV12-4 and TRBJ2-1, with D perhaps TRBD2 (6 bases). This CDR3 is built from 15 residues. Between the trimmed V and J ends, which lost 2 bases and 8 bases, there was a span of 16 bases. In nucleotides, the CDR3 is TGTGCCAGCAGTTTATCCTACCAATGGAGGGATGAGCAGTTCTTC. Its protein product is CASSLSYQWRDEQFF.

This clonotype was recorded at least ten times. The chain couples TRBV12-3 or TRBV12-4 to TRBJ2-7; TRBD1 might be the D (5 bases). The ends were cut back, 7 bases at V and 2 bases at J, with 15 bases in the middle. The CDR3 has 14 residues. The CDR3 spells CASTHSGRAYEQYF. DNA for the CDR3: TGTGCCAGCACCCATTCCGGCAGGGCCTACGAGCAGTACTTC.

This clonotype occurred a few times. The genes are TRBV29-1 and TRBJ1-6; TRBD1 aligns across 11 bases. V was clipped by 5 bases and J by 9 bases; unmatched bases: 6. The CDR3 runs 14 residues. Germline lookup yields CDR1 SQVTM and CDR2 ANQGSEA. The CDR3, as DNA: TGCAGCGTTTGGACAGGGGGCATGGGTTCACCCCTCCACTTT. Protein sequence: CSVWTGGMGSPLHF.

Only a few counts were recorded for this clonotype. The gene calls are TRBV9 and TRBJ2-1, with 8 bases fitting TRBD2. CDR3 length equals 15 residues. The ends lost 0 bases at V and 3 bases at J; junction bases unmatched: 2. Germline V gives CDR1 SGDLS, CDR2 YYNGEE. DNA of the CDR3: TGTGCCAGCAGCGTAGCGACTAGCGACTACAATGAGCAGTTCTTC. Translated, it gives CASSVATSDYNEQFF.

This clonotype appeared many times. J is TRBJ1-6 and V is TRBV28; D is ambiguous. Looked up from germline, CDR1 is MDHEN and CDR2 is SYDVKM. The CDR3 is 12 amino acids. Trimming stripped 6 bases from V and 13 bases from J, with 13 bases between. The CDR3 DNA sequence: TGTGCCAGCAGCCCACCTAAAATTCCCCTCCACTTT. It codes for CASSPPKIPLHF.